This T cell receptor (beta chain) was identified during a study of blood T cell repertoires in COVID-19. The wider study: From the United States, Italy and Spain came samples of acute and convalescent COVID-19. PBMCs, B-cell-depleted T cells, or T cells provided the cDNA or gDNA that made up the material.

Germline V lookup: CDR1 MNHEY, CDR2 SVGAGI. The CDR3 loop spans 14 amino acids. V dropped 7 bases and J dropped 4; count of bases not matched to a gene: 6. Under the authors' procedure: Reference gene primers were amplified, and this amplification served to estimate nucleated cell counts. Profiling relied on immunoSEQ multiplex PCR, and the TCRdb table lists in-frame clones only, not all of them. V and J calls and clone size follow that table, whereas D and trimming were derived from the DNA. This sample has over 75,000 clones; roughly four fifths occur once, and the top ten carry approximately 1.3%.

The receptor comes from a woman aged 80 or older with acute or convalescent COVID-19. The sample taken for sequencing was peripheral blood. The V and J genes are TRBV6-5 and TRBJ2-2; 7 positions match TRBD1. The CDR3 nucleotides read TGTGCCAGCATTAGGGGGCCTACCACCGGGGAGCTGTTTTTT. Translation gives CASIRGPTTGELFF.